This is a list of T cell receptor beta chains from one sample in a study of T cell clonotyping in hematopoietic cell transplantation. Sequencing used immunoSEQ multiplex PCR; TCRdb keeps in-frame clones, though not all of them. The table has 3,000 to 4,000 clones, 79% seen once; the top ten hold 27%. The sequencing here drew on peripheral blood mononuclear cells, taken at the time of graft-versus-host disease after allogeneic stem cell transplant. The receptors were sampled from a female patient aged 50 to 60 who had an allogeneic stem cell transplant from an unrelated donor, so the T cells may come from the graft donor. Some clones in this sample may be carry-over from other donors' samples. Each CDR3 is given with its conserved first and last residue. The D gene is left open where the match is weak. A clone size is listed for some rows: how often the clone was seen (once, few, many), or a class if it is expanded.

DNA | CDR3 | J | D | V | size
TGTGCCAGCACCCCCACAGGGGAGGGCAATCAGCCCCAGCATTTT | CASTPTGEGNQPQHF | TRBJ1-5 | TRBD1 | TRBV28 | -
TGTGCTAGTGGTATGGGACAGTACAATGAGCAGTTCTTC | CASGMGQYNEQFF | TRBJ2-1 | TRBD1 | TRBV12-5 | once
TGCGCCAGCTCTCAACAGGCTGGGGCCAACGTCCTGACTTTC | CASSQQAGANVLTF | TRBJ2-6 | - | TRBV5-1 | few
TGTGCCAGCAGCTTATCGGGGGGCTTTGGAAACACCATATATTTT | CASSLSGGFGNTIYF | TRBJ1-3 | - | TRBV7-3 | few
TGCAGCGTCACAGGGGGCACAGATACGCAGTATTTT | CSVTGGTDTQYF | TRBJ2-3 | TRBD1 | TRBV29-1 | -
TGTGCCAGTTCCTCCCTGGATCCCCCCTACGAGCAGTACTTC | CASSSLDPPYEQYF | TRBJ2-7 | - | TRBV19 | once
TGTGCCATCAGTGAGGAGGGGACAGGGACCGAGGGGCAGTTCTTC | CAISEEGTGTEGQFF | TRBJ2-1 | TRBD1 | TRBV10-3 | few
TGCGCCAGCAGCAGAACTGGACGGCTAGACACAGATACGCAGTATTTT | CASSRTGRLDTDTQYF | TRBJ2-3 | - | TRBV5-1 | -
TGTGCCAGCAGCATCGCTAGCGGGGGGGCGACCGGGGAGCTGTTTTTT | CASSIASGGATGELFF | TRBJ2-2 | TRBD2 | TRBV9 | -
TGTGCCAGCAGCCTGTCCGGCGGGGGACGCTACGAGCAGTACTTC | CASSLSGGGRYEQYF | TRBJ2-7 | TRBD2 | TRBV7-3 | -
TGTGCCAGCAGTGCCGCTCCAGGGACCGGGGAGCTGTTTTTT | CASSAAPGTGELFF | TRBJ2-2 | - | TRBV6-4 | large
TGTGCCAGCAGTTACTCGAAGCTCGGGGAGCTGTTTTTT | CASSYSKLGELFF | TRBJ2-2 | - | TRBV6-5 | large
TGTGCCAGCACGTTGGGGGGCCGGGGCACAGATACGCAGTATTTT | CASTLGGRGTDTQYF | TRBJ2-3 | - | TRBV7-6 | -
TGTGCCAGCAGCTTAAAGTATCCAGATACTGAAGCTTTCTTT | CASSLKYPDTEAFF | TRBJ1-1 | - | TRBV7-2 | -
TGTGCCAGTAGTACGCGTCCGACAGCCCAGCCCCAGCATTTT | CASSTRPTAQPQHF | TRBJ1-5 | - | TRBV19 | -
TGCGCCAGCAGTGACGGTGGGGCAACCCAGCATTTT | CASSDGGATQHF | TRBJ1-5 | - | TRBV10-2 | large
TGTGCCAGCAGGGAACGGACTAGCGGGGGGGCAGATACGCAGTATTTT | CASRERTSGGADTQYF | TRBJ2-3 | TRBD2 | TRBV2 | -
TGTGCCAGCAGAAGGGGAGTGAAGCCCCAGCATTTT | CASRRGVKPQHF | TRBJ1-5 | - | TRBV28 | -
TGTGCCAGCAGTACCCGTTTCGAGCAGTACTTC | CASSTRFEQYF | TRBJ2-7 | - | TRBV6-5 | -
TGTGCCAGCAGTGCCTGGGGGGTTAGCACAGATACGCAGTATTTT | CASSAWGVSTDTQYF | TRBJ2-3 | - | TRBV2 | -
TGTGCCAGTAGTATGACTAGCGGAGCCTACAATGAGCAGTTCTTC | CASSMTSGAYNEQFF | TRBJ2-1 | TRBD2 | TRBV19 | medium-sized
TGTGCCAGCAGCGTTGGGGACGGGGATTCACCCCTCCACTTT | CASSVGDGDSPLHF | TRBJ1-6 | - | TRBV7-8 | -
TGTGCCAGCAGTGAACTTATCAAGAATGCGAACACCGGGGAGCTGTTTTTT | CASSELIKNANTGELFF | TRBJ2-2 | - | TRBV6-1 | -
TGTGCCAGCAGCCCGGGACATGGATACGAGCAGTACTTC | CASSPGHGYEQYF | TRBJ2-7 | - | TRBV7-2 | -
TGTGCCAGCAGTGACAATGGTTCCTACGAGCAGTACTTC | CASSDNGSYEQYF | TRBJ2-7 | - | TRBV2 | -
TGTGCCAGCAGCCGTCGTAGCTCCTACGAGCAGTACTTC | CASSRRSSYEQYF | TRBJ2-7 | - | TRBV14 | -
TGTGCCTGGAGACACGAGCCGGACCCAGAAAACACAGATACGCAGTATTTT | CAWRHEPDPENTDTQYF | TRBJ2-3 | - | TRBV30 | -
TGTGCCAGTAGTATAGGAGTAGGGGTTGGCGCTTTCTTT | CASSIGVGVGAFF | TRBJ1-1 | - | TRBV19 | -
TGTGCCAGCAGCCAAGATCAAGGTGCCGGCGAGACCCAGTACTTC | CASSQDQGAGETQYF | TRBJ2-5 | - | TRBV4-2 | -
TGCGCCAGCAGCCAAGTCAGTACGTCTAGCGCCTTCGGGCGCACAGATACGCAGTATTTT | CASSQVSTSSAFGRTDTQYF | TRBJ2-3 | - | TRBV4-1 | -
TGTGCCAGCAGCCCCTACGGGACAGACTACGAGCAGTACTTC | CASSPYGTDYEQYF | TRBJ2-7 | TRBD1 | TRBV11-3 | -
TGTGCCAGCAGTTTAGAGGATCAGCCCCAGCATTTT | CASSLEDQPQHF | TRBJ1-5 | - | TRBV2 | -
TGCGCCAGCAGCCTCGGGACACCTTATAATTCACCCCTCCACTTT | CASSLGTPYNSPLHF | TRBJ1-6 | - | TRBV4-1 | -
TGTGCCAGCAGCGTAGGGGGGGACTATGGCTACACCTTC | CASSVGGDYGYTF | TRBJ1-2 | - | TRBV9 | few
TGTGCCAGCAGTCCCCGACAACGGTGGGGTGAAAAACTGTTTTTT | CASSPRQRWGEKLFF | TRBJ1-4 | - | TRBV6-6 | -
TGTGCCAGCAGTGCTTCCCCCGGGAACACTGAAGCTTTCTTT | CASSASPGNTEAFF | TRBJ1-1 | - | TRBV6-4 | -
TGTGCCAGCAGCCAAGCGTTCGGGGCATATAATTCACCCCTCCACTTT | CASSQAFGAYNSPLHF | TRBJ1-6 | - | TRBV4-2 | -
TGTGCCAGTAGCCTGGTCGGACAGTACGCGAACACCGGGGAGCTGTTTTTT | CASSLVGQYANTGELFF | TRBJ2-2 | - | TRBV19 | once
TGTGCCAGCAGCCCTACGGGTGGGGCCAACGTCCTGACTTTC | CASSPTGGANVLTF | TRBJ2-6 | - | TRBV11-2 | -
TGCGCCAGCAGCCACCCCGGCAGACAAGAGACCCAGTACTTC | CASSHPGRQETQYF | TRBJ2-5 | - | TRBV4-1 | -
TGTGCCAGCGGGGTAGCGGGGGGGGCAGATACGCAGTATTTT | CASGVAGGADTQYF | TRBJ2-3 | TRBD2 | TRBV2 | -
TGTGCCAGCAGTTTAGTCGAGAGGGTCGGCTCCTACAATGAGCAGTTCTTC | CASSLVERVGSYNEQFF | TRBJ2-1 | - | TRBV28 | -
TGTGCCAGCAGCCACCGGGACGGCATCGGGGATACGCAGTATTTT | CASSHRDGIGDTQYF | TRBJ2-3 | - | TRBV28 | -
TGCAGCGTCGGTCTGGGGTTATCCTACGAGCAGTACTTC | CSVGLGLSYEQYF | TRBJ2-7 | - | TRBV29-1 | -
TGTGCCAGCAGCTCTAAGAACGGTCCCGGGGAGCTGTTTTTT | CASSSKNGPGELFF | TRBJ2-2 | - | TRBV11-3 | -
TGCGCCAGCAGTGAGGGACAGGGAAGAGGTGAAAAACTGTTTTTT | CASSEGQGRGEKLFF | TRBJ1-4 | TRBD1 | TRBV10-1 | -
TGTGCCAGCACCCTTCGTAATCAGCCCCAGCATTTT | CASTLRNQPQHF | TRBJ1-5 | - | TRBV5-8 | -
TGTGCCAGCAGCACGGACTACCAAGGGTGGTTTACTGATACGCAGTATTTT | CASSTDYQGWFTDTQYF | TRBJ2-3 | - | TRBV5-4 | -
TGCGCCAGCAGGAGGACAGGGGGAGGGGAGACCCAGTACTTC | CASRRTGGGETQYF | TRBJ2-5 | TRBD1 | TRBV5-1 | -
TGTGCCAGCAGCTTAGATCGTGGCGGCTACACCTTC | CASSLDRGGYTF | TRBJ1-2 | - | TRBV7-2 | -
TGTGCCAGCAGTTTTGGAGGGCCGTTTCGCGAGCAGTACTTC | CASSFGGPFREQYF | TRBJ2-7 | - | TRBV2 | -
TGCAGCGGACCGGACATCCCTAATGAAAAACTGTTTTTT | CSGPDIPNEKLFF | TRBJ1-4 | - | TRBV29-1 | few
TGTGCCAGCAGCTTAGAACTAGCGGGGGGCCTCATCTACAATGAGCAGTTCTTC | CASSLELAGGLIYNEQFF | TRBJ2-1 | TRBD2 | TRBV7-9 | -
TGCGCCAGCAGTCCGACAGTGAACACTGAAGCTTTCTTT | CASSPTVNTEAFF | TRBJ1-1 | - | TRBV10-1 | -
TGCAGCGTTGTTGTCAGGGGCGGAGGCTACACCTTC | CSVVVRGGGYTF | TRBJ1-2 | - | TRBV29-1 | -
TGCAGCGACAAAGGTAGGGGCGCGTACCAAGAGACCCAGTACTTC | CSDKGRGAYQETQYF | TRBJ2-5 | - | TRBV29-1 | -
TGTGCCAGCAGTCTAGCGGGGGAGATCACAGATACGCAGTATTTT | CASSLAGEITDTQYF | TRBJ2-3 | TRBD2 | TRBV27 | -
TGTGCCAGTAGTCGGGACGTCGGGGAGACCCAGTACTTC | CASSRDVGETQYF | TRBJ2-5 | - | TRBV19 | few
TGTGCCAGTAGTATACTGGGGACAGGGCTAGGTCGGACCCAGTACTTC | CASSILGTGLGRTQYF | TRBJ2-5 | TRBD1 | TRBV19 | -
TGTGCCAGCAGCCCCAGCCCTAGCGGGGACACAGATACGCAGTATTTT | CASSPSPSGDTDTQYF | TRBJ2-3 | TRBD2 | TRBV7-9 | -